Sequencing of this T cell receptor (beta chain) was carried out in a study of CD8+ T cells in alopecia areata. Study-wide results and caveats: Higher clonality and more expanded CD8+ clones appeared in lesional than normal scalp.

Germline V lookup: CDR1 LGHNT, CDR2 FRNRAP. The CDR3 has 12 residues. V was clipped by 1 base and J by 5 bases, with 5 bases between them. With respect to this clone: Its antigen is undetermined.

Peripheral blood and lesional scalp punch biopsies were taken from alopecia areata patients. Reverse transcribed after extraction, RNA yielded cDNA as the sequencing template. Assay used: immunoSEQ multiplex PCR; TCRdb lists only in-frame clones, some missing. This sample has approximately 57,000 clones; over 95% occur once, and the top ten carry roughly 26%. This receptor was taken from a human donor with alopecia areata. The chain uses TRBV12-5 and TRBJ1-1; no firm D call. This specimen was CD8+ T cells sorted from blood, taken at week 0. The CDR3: CASGLEGTEAFF. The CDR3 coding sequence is TGTGCTAGTGGTTTGGAAGGGACTGAAGCTTTCTTT.